One T cell receptor beta chain is described in this entry. Its antigen is currently unknown. Profiling relied on immunoSEQ multiplex PCR, and the TCRdb table lists in-frame clones only, not all of them. The table records 2,100,000 or so clones, nearly 97% of them present only once. The sample comes from a study of shared clonotypes between healthy human individuals. Looking at the study overall: The plates for each donor numbered three CD4 naive, three CD4 memory, two CD8 naive and one CD8 memory.

J lost 6 bases, V lost 2 bases, and 7 bases had no gene match. Germline loops: CDR1 ENHRY, CDR2 SYGVKD. This CDR3 contains 15 residues. Investigators divided CD4+ cells into CD45RA+ naive and CD45RA-negative memory subsets. General study points: Researchers found naive subsets generally carried larger estimated richness than memory subsets. In a handful of donors, about 5% of naive CD4 clonotypes appeared in common.

The specimen sequenced was naive CD4+ T cells sorted from blood. Noted subset: CD45RA+ positively selected. This rearrangement joins TRBV10-3 to TRBJ2-1; 7 bases align to TRBD1. This TCR was recovered from a man younger than 35 in good health. CDR3 coding DNA: TGTGCCATCAGTGAGACTGGACAGGCCACCAATGAGCAGTTCTTC. This sequence encodes CAISETGQATNEQFF.